These 22 T cell receptor beta chains were sequenced from one sample in a study of CD8 T cells in ankylosing spondylitis (TCRdb year 2017). Libraries were made using 5' RACE. Sequencer: Illumina MiSeq. Using fastp at Q25 and MiXCR, TCRdb reprocessed the public reads and kept productive beta chains. All rows with the same CDR3 protein become a single entry with the most common DNA and genes. The sample table lists fewer than 25,000 distinct CDR3 sequences, 10% to 15% of them with a count of one. About 32% of the sample is in the top ten clones. The sequencing sample was made of blood. These receptors were taken from a male donor with ankylosing spondylitis or in good health (not recorded which).

This chain connects TRBV7-2 to TRBJ2-1, with TRBD1 as a possible D gene (6 bases). The V end was cut by 6 bases, the J end by 0 bases, with 12 bases between. Germline V lookup: CDR1 SGHTA, CDR2 FQGNSA. This CDR3 has 15 amino acids. CDR3 coding DNA: TGTGCCAGCAGATCCGGGACAAGCTCCTACAATGAGCAGTTCTTC. The encoded protein is CASRSGTSSYNEQFF.

This clonotype was detected ten times or more. The chain links TRBV9 to TRBJ2-1; no clear D. This CDR3 has 14 amino acids. V was cut by 0 bases and J by 5 bases, with 9 bases left in between. Per the germline V gene, CDR1 is SGDLS and CDR2 is YYNGEE. The DNA of the CDR3 is TGTGCCAGCAGCGTAGTCCCCCAACACAATGAGCAGTTCTTC. The encoded protein is CASSVVPQHNEQFF.

This clonotype has a count of ten or more. V and J are TRBV12-3 or TRBV12-4 and TRBJ1-1; TRBD1 matches at 7 bases. The CDR3 is made up of 14 amino acids. V gave up 5 bases and J gave up 5 bases; unmatched junction bases: 8. The CDR3 DNA sequence: TGTGCCAGCAGTCTCAGGGGGAGAGGGACTGAAGCTTTCTTT. It specifies CASSLRGRGTEAFF.

This clonotype was recorded many times. The gene calls are TRBV12-3 or TRBV12-4 and TRBJ1-5; D unclear. V lost 5 bases to trimming and J lost 0 bases, with 14 bases between them. This CDR3 contains 16 residues. CDR3 region: CASSPRTANSNQPQHF. The CDR3 DNA is TGTGCCAGCAGTCCTCGGACTGCAAATAGCAATCAGCCCCAGCATTTT.

V and J are TRBV19 and TRBJ1-5; a weak D match, TRBD1 (5 bases). The V gene's germline CDR1 is LNHDA and CDR2 SQIVND (reference sequence). V was cut by 4 bases and J by 6 bases, with 16 bases left in between. CDR3 length equals 15 residues. The CDR3 region is CASSTGPMLGQPQHF. DNA of the CDR3: TGTGCCAGTAGTACGGGACCGATGTTGGGTCAGCCCCAGCATTTT.

In this sample, this clonotype turned up many times. The chain carries TRBV7-2 and TRBJ1-5, with D maybe TRBD1 (5 bases). The CDR3 has 15 residues. The V end lost 2 bases, the J end lost 4 bases, and 12 bases lay between the germline ends. Germline V lookup: CDR1 SGHTA, CDR2 FQGNSA. DNA for the CDR3: TGTGCCAGCAGCTTACTGGCTGGGGCGAATCAGCCCCAGCATTTT. Translation gives CASSLLAGANQPQHF.

This clonotype has ten or more counts. The rearrangement uses TRBV5-1 and TRBJ2-1, with a possible D match to TRBD2 (5 bases). Germline CDR1 is SGHRS and CDR2 is YFSETQ. Trimming removed 1 base at V and 7 bases at J, with 9 bases between. The CDR3 is 13 residues long. The CDR3 DNA reads TGCGCCAGCAGCTTGAATGTAGCGAATGAGCAGTTCTTC. This codes for CASSLNVANEQFF.

This chain connects TRBV6-2 or TRBV6-3 to TRBJ2-1; 9 nucleotides match TRBD2. Germline CDR1 MNHEY, CDR2 SVGEGT. The length of the CDR3 is 15 residues. The V and J ends lost 1 base and 9 bases, in that order; junction bases with no gene match: 7. The CDR3 nucleotides are TGTGCCAGCAGTTACTGGGGGCTAGCGGGGCTTGAGCAGTTCTTC. The encoded protein is CASSYWGLAGLEQFF.

V is TRBV3-1 and J is TRBJ2-1, with 9 nucleotides matching TRBD2. Germline trimming cut 1 base from V and 4 bases from J; bases unmatched to any gene: 5. The CDR3 has 16 residues. CDR1 LGHDT and CDR2 YNNKEL come from the germline V gene (reference sequence). For the CDR3, the DNA is TGTGCCAGCAGCCAAGGTCTTAGCGGGGGTTACAATGAGCAGTTCTTC. As protein: CASSQGLSGGYNEQFF.

This clonotype has a count of ten or more. The chain is built from TRBV20-1 and TRBJ2-3, with D perhaps TRBD1 or TRBD2 (5 bases each). Germline values: CDR1 DFQATT, CDR2 SNEGSKA (reference sequence). V lost 5 bases to trimming and J lost 4 bases, with 16 bases between them. CDR3 length: 14 residues. CDR3 in DNA: TGCAGTGCTGTCGCAGGGACGGGTCCAGATACGCAGTATTTT. Residues: CSAVAGTGPDTQYF.

This clonotype came up many times. This CDR3 reads CASSSGAASSYEQYV. CDR3 DNA: TGTGCCAGCAGCTCAGGCGCGGCGAGCTCCTACGAGCAGTACGTC. The chain combines TRBV21-1 with TRBJ2-7; the D call in the table, TRBD1, was not verified against the DNA. TRBV21-1 is labeled a pseudogene. This CDR3 is built from 15 residues.

This clonotype was counted many times. This chain uses TRBV27 with TRBJ2-1; tentative D call: TRBD2 (6 bases). The V end lost 10 bases, the J end lost 4 bases, and 11 bases lay between the germline ends. Germline values: CDR1 MNHEY, CDR2 SMNVEV (reference sequence). This CDR3 has 12 residues. In DNA form, the CDR3 reads TGTGCCATGGCGGGAAGGTACAATGAGCAGTTCTTC. Its translation: CAMAGRYNEQFF.

This clonotype was found many times. The V call is TRBV6-2 or TRBV6-3, the J call TRBJ2-2, with D unclear. Trimming took off 6 bases at V and 2 bases at J, with 10 bases between the two ends. The CDR3 loop spans 14 amino acids. Germline V CDR1 and CDR2: MNHEY, SVGEGT. The CDR3 sequence: CASSHRLNTGELFF. The CDR3 coding sequence is TGTGCCAGCAGCCACCGGCTTAACACCGGGGAGCTGTTTTTT.

The chain has TRBV6-2 or TRBV6-3 and TRBJ2-2; TRBD1 aligns across 8 bases. The CDR3 is made up of 16 amino acids. The J segment lost 5 bases and the V segment lost 5 bases, leaving 10 bases of the junction unmatched. Germline V gene sequence: CDR1 MNHEY, CDR2 SVGEGT. CDR3 sequence reads: CASSQRTGRGTGELFF. The CDR3 DNA reads as TGTGCCAGCAGTCAGCGGACAGGGAGAGGTACCGGGGAGCTGTTTTTT.

This sequence joins TRBV20-1 and TRBJ2-7; 9 bases are a match to TRBD2. CDR1 and CDR2 from the germline V gene are DFQATT and SNEGSKA (reference sequence). After removal of 3 bases from V and 3 bases from J, the junction contained 9 bases not matched to a gene. There are 15 residues in the CDR3. CDR3 nucleotide sequence: TGCAGTGCTAGTCGCCCGACTAGCGGAGACTACGAGCAGTACTTC. This translates into CSASRPTSGDYEQYF.

The V and J genes are TRBV5-1 and TRBJ2-5, with D perhaps matching TRBD1 (6 bases). Germline V gene lookup returns CDR1 SGHRS and CDR2 YFSETQ. The CDR3 sequence is 14 residues long. V was pared by 5 bases and J by 1 base, with 12 bases between. The CDR3, as DNA: TGCGCCAGCAGTCTTCGACAGGTCCAAGAGACCCAGTACTTC. Its protein product is CASSLRQVQETQYF.

This clonotype was picked up many times. The rearrangement links TRBV29-1 to TRBJ2-7; 8 bases are a match to TRBD1. Germline assignment: CDR1 SQVTM and CDR2 ANQGSEA. The V segment lost 4 bases and the J segment 4 bases; nucleotides outside the gene matches: 0. The CDR3 sequence is 11 residues long. The CDR3 here is CSVGTGYEQYF. The CDR3 DNA follows: TGCAGCGTTGGGACAGGGTACGAGCAGTACTTC.

This clonotype has at least ten counts. V gene TRBV5-1 combines with J gene TRBJ2-1; D might be TRBD2 (5 bases). CDR1 and CDR2 (germline): SGHRS, YFSETQ. This CDR3 region has 14 residues. The ends were cut back, 0 bases at V and 7 bases at J, with 11 bases in the middle. CDR3 nucleotides: TGCGCCAGCAGCTTGGATACTAGTCATAATGAGCAGTTCTTC. Translating gives CASSLDTSHNEQFF.

This clonotype was observed a few times. The rearrangement links TRBV5-1 to TRBJ2-3; D is unclear. Germline assignment: CDR1 SGHRS and CDR2 YFSETQ. Trimming left V 3 bases short and J 2 bases short, with 10 bases between. The CDR3 runs to 14 residues. CDR3 in DNA: TGCGCCAGCAGCTCACGCGGATACACAGATACGCAGTATTTT. This translates into CASSSRGYTDTQYF.

This clonotype turned up a few times. V usage is TRBV2 and J usage is TRBJ1-1; the D gene is possibly TRBD1 (6 bases). This CDR3 spans 15 amino acids. Between the trimmed V and J ends, which lost 6 bases and 0 bases, there was a span of 14 bases. CDR1 and CDR2 (germline): SNHLY, FYNNEI. CDR3 region: CASSVRGHMNTEAFF. CDR3 bases: TGTGCCAGCAGCGTCCGGGGGCACATGAACACTGAAGCTTTCTTT.

This clonotype was counted only a few times. The chain has TRBV12-3 or TRBV12-4 and TRBJ1-1; D uncertain. The CDR3 covers 14 residues. The ends were cut back, 1 base at V and 2 bases at J, with 8 bases in the middle. The CDR3 nucleotides are TGTGCCAGCAGTTTAGTTGACACCAACACTGAAGCTTTCTTT. It codes for CASSLVDTNTEAFF.

In this sample, this clonotype turned up a few times. The chain uses TRBV20-1 and TRBJ2-3; D assignment may be TRBD1 or TRBD2 (5 bases each). There are 14 residues in the CDR3. Trimming pared 4 bases from V and 1 base from J, leaving 12 bases between. Germline CDR1 and CDR2: DFQATT and SNEGSKA (reference sequence). CDR3 DNA: TGCAGTGCTACCTCGGGACGGGGCACAGATACGCAGTATTTT. Residues: CSATSGRGTDTQYF.